The rows below give T cell receptor beta chains drawn from one sample of a study of shared clonotypes between healthy human individuals. TCRdb's copy holds only in-frame clones and misses some; the assay was immunoSEQ multiplex PCR. The sample records fewer than 600,000 clones, around 78% being singletons. Sequenced sample: PBMCs. The receptors were gathered from a woman between 35 and 50 years old in good health. Some clones in this sample may be carry-over from other donors' samples. Both conserved end residues are trimmed from each CDR3. Fields, in order: V gene, D gene, clone size, CDR3 protein. D genes are given only for firm matches. Size is omitted from some rows. Given values are once, few, many or a class for expanded clones.

V: TRBV19; D: -; size: few; CDR3: ASRRGGYGANVLT
V: TRBV18; D: -; size: many; CDR3: ASSPWPPSGGGDYGYT
V: TRBV7-9; D: -; size: many; CDR3: ASSSRGQPQH
V: TRBV18; D: -; size: many; CDR3: ASSPLGPYEQY
V: TRBV7-7; D: -; size: -; CDR3: ASSFATTSGSAY
V: TRBV5-4; D: TRBD2; size: -; CDR3: ASSLGLAGSREQY
V: TRBV28; D: TRBD2; size: -; CDR3: ASSLWGRGETQY
V: TRBV5-4; D: TRBD2; size: -; CDR3: ASSPRTSLEQY
V: TRBV30; D: -; size: -; CDR3: AWSFTHDEQY
V: TRBV5-1; D: TRBD2; size: -; CDR3: ASSFQVAGGPPNEQF
V: TRBV28; D: TRBD1; size: -; CDR3: ASSLQGDGYT
V: TRBV15; D: -; size: -; CDR3: ATSRDYSNQPQH
V: TRBV9; D: -; size: once; CDR3: ASSPRVTDTQY
V: TRBV28; D: TRBD2; size: -; CDR3: ASSIPMTSGKNIQY
V: TRBV6-1; D: TRBD2; size: many; CDR3: ASSEEASGPPEQF
V: TRBV9; D: -; size: -; CDR3: ASSGGANTGELF
V: TRBV6-4; D: TRBD2; size: few; CDR3: ASSESSGTHNEQF
V: TRBV30; D: TRBD2; size: -; CDR3: AWSPGGASTDTQY
V: TRBV30; D: TRBD2; size: -; CDR3: AWSPGLVHQETQY
V: TRBV27; D: TRBD1; size: once; CDR3: ASSSTWTGISDEQY
V: TRBV7-9; D: TRBD1; size: -; CDR3: ASSRTGPIETQY
V: TRBV7-9; D: -; size: many; CDR3: ASSLSNEKLF
V: TRBV7-3; D: -; size: -; CDR3: ASSSPNTGELF
V: TRBV9; D: -; size: -; CDR3: ASSVGDGNTIY
V: TRBV11-2; D: -; size: -; CDR3: ASSRSQGSSKNIQY
V: TRBV18; D: TRBD1; size: -; CDR3: ASSPGTGVNYGYT
V: TRBV4-3; D: -; size: -; CDR3: ASSRGQSYEQY
V: TRBV5-4; D: TRBD1; size: -; CDR3: ASSPTGPNEKLF
V: TRBV11-2; D: -; size: -; CDR3: ASSPSNTGELF
V: TRBV4-1; D: TRBD2; size: once; CDR3: ASSANRAGLAVNEQF
V: TRBV27; D: -; size: -; CDR3: ASSSILGRSPRNEQF
V: TRBV29-1; D: TRBD1; size: many; CDR3: SVGGGAGNTIY
V: TRBV28; D: -; size: -; CDR3: ASSNGAQGNYGYT
V: TRBV7-2; D: TRBD2; size: -; CDR3: ASSTPDARGAGELF
V: TRBV21-1; D: -; size: -; CDR3: ASSKGTDRVPSEQY
V: TRBV7-8; D: TRBD1; size: -; CDR3: ASSPRTGGNVNQPQH
V: TRBV9; D: TRBD2; size: -; CDR3: ASSPSGTSGYEQY
V: TRBV27; D: -; size: -; CDR3: ASSLSGTDTDTQY
V: TRBV6-5; D: -; size: -; CDR3: ASSYSRMGSGNTIY
V: TRBV14; D: -; size: -; CDR3: ASSQLHEQY
V: TRBV28; D: -; size: -; CDR3: ASSLPPGQF
V: TRBV5-1; D: TRBD2; size: once; CDR3: ASSLEGLADEQF
V: TRBV7-9; D: -; size: -; CDR3: ASGANVLT
V: TRBV6-1; D: TRBD2; size: once; CDR3: ASSEGGTSVETQY
V: TRBV2; D: -; size: -; CDR3: ASSVGGGGSNQPQH
V: TRBV7-3; D: -; size: -; CDR3: ASSPHGGGNYEQY
V: TRBV5-1; D: -; size: -; CDR3: ASGLGGNTYNEQF
V: TRBV7-9; D: -; size: -; CDR3: ASSLAGPNNSPLH
V: TRBV30; D: -; size: -; CDR3: AWGVGPSFYCYT
V: TRBV5-6; D: -; size: few; CDR3: ASSRLNEQF
V: TRBV28; D: TRBD1; size: once; CDR3: DSSPPRTGVANQPQH
V: TRBV30; D: TRBD1; size: -; CDR3: AWNRDRATGNTIY
V: TRBV4-3; D: -; size: -; CDR3: ASSQGSGRAYEQY
V: TRBV15; D: -; size: -; CDR3: ATSRPGHSPHNEQF
V: TRBV5-1; D: -; size: -; CDR3: ASRAGYQVGDEQY
V: TRBV18; D: -; size: -; CDR3: ASSPLPGRSQPQH
V: TRBV18; D: -; size: few; CDR3: ASSPPSGGPATYEQY
V: TRBV9; D: -; size: -; CDR3: ASSVGFRVGNEQF
V: TRBV19; D: TRBD1; size: -; CDR3: ASTGQKGQGYNEQF
V: TRBV15; D: TRBD2; size: -; CDR3: ATSRDRANGERGEQY